This paragraph covers one TCR beta chain sequence. The antigen remains undetermined. The data stem from a study of beta chain features in type 1 diabetes. Study results and limitations: In patients and controls equally, PCR might favor templates that are shorter. Researchers report that Type 1 diabetes patients had moderately but significantly shorter TCRB CDR3s across all four CD4+ subsets.

CD45RO/CCR7/CD25/CD127/CD95/CD27 sorting isolated CD4+ naive, central memory, regulatory and stem cell-like memory cells. Every isolated RNA sample was fully reverse transcribed, so sequencing captured expressed TCRB transcripts. TCRdb's copy holds only in-frame clones and misses some; the assay was immunoSEQ multiplex PCR. The repertoire consists of around 360,000 clones, with over 10% occurring once and the leading ten covering approximately 0.011%. From germline, CDR1 is GTSNPN and CDR2 SVGIG (reference sequence). The CDR3 loop spans 12 amino acids. Trimming pared 1 base from V and 5 bases from J, leaving 7 bases between.

The chain is built from TRBV30 and TRBJ2-3; TRBD1 might be the D (6 bases). This receptor was obtained from a woman younger than 35 with type 1 diabetes. Sequenced material: naive CD4+ T cells from blood. The CDR3 nucleotides are TGTGCCTGGAGTGGAGGGGGAGATACGCAGTATTTT. As protein: CAWSGGGDTQYF.